A single sample gave rise to the 2 T cell receptor beta chains below, sequenced in a study of follicular helper T cells after annual influenza vaccination. This sample's time point: 2015-2016 season, 7 days after influenza vaccination. Repertoires were generated with immunoSEQ multiplex PCR, while TCRdb's copy carries only in-frame clones and drops some. This sample has 5,500 to 6,000 clones; more than 70% occur once, and the top ten carry 2% to 3%. The source was CXCR5+ CD38- circulating T follicular helper cells from blood, collected 7 days after influenza vaccination. As to subset: circulating Tfh, non-naive CD4+CXCR5+PD-1+ (ICOS+CD38+ or ICOS-CD38-). Source of these receptors: an adult who received the influenza vaccine.

The chain recombines TRBV21-1 with TRBJ1-1; the table's D call of TRBD1 was not tested on the DNA. TRBV21-1 is a known pseudogene. This CDR3 spans 17 amino acids. The CDR3 coding sequence is TGTGCCAGCAACAACTCCCTTCCGGGACACATGAACACTGAAGCTTTCTTT. The encoded protein is CASNNSLPGHMNTEAFF.

The rearrangement links TRBV7-9 to TRBJ2-1; D call uncertain. Germline V gene lookup returns CDR1 SEHNR and CDR2 FQNEAQ (reference sequence). This CDR3 has 14 residues. V gave up 5 bases and J gave up 3 bases, with 11 bases separating them. In nucleotides, the CDR3 is TGTGCCAGCAGCCGCCCAGACCTCTACAATGAGCAGTTCTTC. Translating gives CASSRPDLYNEQFF.